This T cell receptor (beta chain) was sequenced for a study of cytomegalovirus exposure and HLA in healthy donors. Whole-study findings and limits: Highest at DRB1 and lowest at HLA-C, TCR association rates differed among HLA loci in a later analysis. Rare sequences made up most TCRs, while some public TCRs were found in many donors.

Between the trimmed V and J ends, which lost 3 bases and 0 bases, there was a span of 8 bases. CDR1 and CDR2 (germline): LNHDA, SQIVND (reference sequence). The CDR3 covers 14 residues. Donors counted as nominally healthy when sampled, yet unrecorded immune exposures were likely. In the case of this clone: Its specificity is unknown.

Primers: 60 Vbeta forward and 13 Jbeta reverse. The protocol was immunoSEQ multiplex PCR, while the TCRdb copy is restricted to in-frame clones and leaves out a portion. The sample records under 150,000 clones, roughly two thirds being singletons. The sequence derives from a woman between 40 and 55 years old in good health and CMV-seronegative. Sequencing was carried out using PBMCs. V is TRBV19 and J is TRBJ1-1, with D unclear. CDR3 residues: CASSIPRMNTEAFF. CDR3 in DNA: TGTGCCAGTAGTATCCCGCGGATGAACACTGAAGCTTTCTTT.